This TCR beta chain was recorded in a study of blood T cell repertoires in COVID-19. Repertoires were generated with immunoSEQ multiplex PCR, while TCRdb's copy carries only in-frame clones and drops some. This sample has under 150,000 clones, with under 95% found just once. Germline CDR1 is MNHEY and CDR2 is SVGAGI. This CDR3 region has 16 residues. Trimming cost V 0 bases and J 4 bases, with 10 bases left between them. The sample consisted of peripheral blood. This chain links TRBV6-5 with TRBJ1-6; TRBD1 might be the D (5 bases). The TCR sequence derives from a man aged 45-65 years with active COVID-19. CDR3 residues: CASSYSGRAYNSPLHF. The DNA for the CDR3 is TGTGCCAGCAGTTACTCTGGCAGGGCGTATAATTCACCCCTCCACTTT.